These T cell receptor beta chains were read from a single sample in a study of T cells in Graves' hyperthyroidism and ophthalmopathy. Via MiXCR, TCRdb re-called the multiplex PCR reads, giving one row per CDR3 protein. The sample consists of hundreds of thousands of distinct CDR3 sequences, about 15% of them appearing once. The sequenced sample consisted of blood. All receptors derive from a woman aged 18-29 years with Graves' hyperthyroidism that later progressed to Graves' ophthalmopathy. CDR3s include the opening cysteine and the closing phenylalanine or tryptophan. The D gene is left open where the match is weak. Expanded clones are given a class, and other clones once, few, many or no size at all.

TGTGCCAGCAGCTTGGAGGGTCGGTCCCCACGCGATACGCAGTATTTT | CASSLEGRSPRDTQYF | NA | TRBV5-5 | many | TRBJ2-3
TGTGCCAGCAGCTTCAAGACAGGGGATCAGCCCCAGCATTTT | CASSFKTGDQPQHF | TRBD1 | TRBV7-2 | many | TRBJ1-5
TGTGCCACCAGTGATCTCGGGACTAGCGGGAGATTCGGCACAGATACGCAGTATTTT | CATSDLGTSGRFGTDTQYF | TRBD2 | TRBV24-1 | few | TRBJ2-3
TGTGCCAGCAGTCCACGTTTAGGGAACACTGAAGCTTTCTTT | CASSPRLGNTEAFF | NA | TRBV2 | many | TRBJ1-1
TGTGCCAGCAGCCGAGGAGAGCCTGGAAACACCATATATTTT | CASSRGEPGNTIYF | NA | TRBV6-1 | many | TRBJ1-3
TGCGCCAGCAGCTTGAGAGTGTCGGACAGGGGCTTTATCTACGAGCAGTACTTC | CASSLRVSDRGFIYEQYF | TRBD1 | TRBV5-1 | many | TRBJ2-7
TGTGCCATCAGTGATGGACAGCGGGAGAAGGGCGAGCAGTACTTC | CAISDGQREKGEQYF | TRBD2 | TRBV10-3 | many | TRBJ2-7
TGTGCCAGCAGCCTAGGGACTACTTACTTCAATGAGCAGTTCTTC | CASSLGTTYFNEQFF | TRBD2 | TRBV28 | many | TRBJ2-1
TGTGCCAGTAGTCTCCGATGGAGGGCGATTAACCAAGAGACCCAGTACTTC | CASSLRWRAINQETQYF | NA | TRBV19 | NA | TRBJ2-5
TGTGCCAGCAGCATGATCGAAACTAATGAAAAACTGTTTTTT | CASSMIETNEKLFF | NA | TRBV5-6 | NA | TRBJ1-4
TGTGCCAGCAGCTCAGCCCGGGCCCGTGGAGCTTTCTTT | CASSSARARGAFF | NA | TRBV7-9 | NA | TRBJ1-1
TGTGCCAGCAGCCAAGGGGGACGGGGGGAGGAGACCCAGTACTTC | CASSQGGRGEETQYF | TRBD2 | TRBV3-1 | many | TRBJ2-5
TGTGCCTGGAGGAAACGGGACAGGGTCTACAATGAGCAGTTCTTC | CAWRKRDRVYNEQFF | TRBD1 | TRBV30 | many | TRBJ2-1
TGTGCCAGCAGTTTTTTGACGGGGGTTCGGACAGGGGTCCGGGGTATGGAAAAACTGTTTTTT | CASSFLTGVRTGVRGMEKLFF | TRBD1 | TRBV28 | many | TRBJ1-4
TGTGCCAGCAGCCAGGGGGCAGTTAGATCGGAGACCCAGTACTTC | CASSQGAVRSETQYF | NA | TRBV3-1 | many | TRBJ2-5
TGTGCCAGCAGCTTGCCGCCGGGACTAGCGTTATACAATGAGCAGTTCTTC | CASSLPPGLALYNEQFF | TRBD2 | TRBV5-8 | NA | TRBJ2-1
TGTGCCGGCAGTTACTCGCACCGAGCTTCATACGAGCAGTACTTC | CAGSYSHRASYEQYF | NA | TRBV6-6 | few | TRBJ2-7
TGCAGCGTTGAAGGGCGGAATGGCTACACCTTC | CSVEGRNGYTF | NA | TRBV29-1 | few | TRBJ1-2
TGTGCCAGCTCACCAGGACAGGGCAGGGGGTTCAGTCCCTACGAGCAGTACTTC | CASSPGQGRGFSPYEQYF | TRBD1 | TRBV18 | many | TRBJ2-7
TGTGCCAGCAAGGCAGATTCCTACAATGAGCAGTTCTTC | CASKADSYNEQFF | NA | TRBV2 | many | TRBJ2-1
TGTGCCAGCAGCTTAGGCCCCAAACCGGGACTAGCGGGAGTCCCCTTATACGAGCAGTACTTC | CASSLGPKPGLAGVPLYEQYF | TRBD2 | TRBV13 | many | TRBJ2-7
TGTGCCAGCAGCTTAGATCTACACCGCCGGGACAGCATCAATGAGCAGTTCTTC | CASSLDLHRRDSINEQFF | TRBD1 | TRBV11-2 | many | TRBJ2-1
TGTGCCAGCGGGGACTACGAGCAGTACTTC | CASGDYEQYF | NA | TRBV28 | many | TRBJ2-7
TGCAGTGCTAGAGGGGGGGCAGAATACGAGCAGTACTTC | CSARGGAEYEQYF | NA | TRBV20-1 | NA | TRBJ2-7
TGTGCCAGCAGTAAGTACCAGCGCCAGGAGCAGTACTTC | CASSKYQRQEQYF | NA | TRBV6-2/TRBV6-3 | few | TRBJ2-7
TGTGCCAGCAGTTTTAGGGGGGGCAGGGGGGCCAACGTCCTGACTTTC | CASSFRGGRGANVLTF | NA | TRBV28 | many | TRBJ2-6
TGTGCCATCAGACCCGCGGGACGGGAAGGGTTGCAGTACTTC | CAIRPAGREGLQYF | NA | TRBV10-3 | NA | TRBJ2-7
TGTGCCAGCAGTTTACAACAATCGGAGCAGTACTTC | CASSLQQSEQYF | NA | TRBV27 | few | TRBJ2-7
TGTGCCAGCAGCCTACAAGGCGGGGGATACAATGAGCAGTTCTTC | CASSLQGGGYNEQFF | TRBD2 | TRBV11-2 | many | TRBJ2-1
TGTGCCACCAGTGACCCAAACCGGGACAGGGACAATGAGCAGTTCTTC | CATSDPNRDRDNEQFF | TRBD1 | TRBV24-1 | NA | TRBJ2-1
TGTGCCAGCAGTCCAACGACGCATTCCTACAATGAGCAGTTCTTC | CASSPTTHSYNEQFF | NA | TRBV28 | many | TRBJ2-1
TGTGCCAGCAGCTTGTTTTCAGGATACACCTACGAGCAGTACTTC | CASSLFSGYTYEQYF | NA | TRBV5-8 | many | TRBJ2-7